These T cell receptor beta chains were read from a single sample in a study of T cells in pancreatic ductal adenocarcinoma. TCRdb keeps only in-frame clones here, not all; method: immunoSEQ multiplex PCR. The profile covers just under 30,000 clones, with more than 90% appearing a single time and less than 2.5% taken by the ten largest. Sequenced input: PBMCs. These receptors all stem from a human donor with pancreatic ductal adenocarcinoma. The CDR3 runs from the conserved cysteine through the conserved F or W. The order of the fields is V gene, D gene, J gene, clone size, CDR3 DNA, CDR3 protein. D genes are given only for firm matches. Some rows mark clone size as missing; the rest say once, few, many or name a class of expanded clone.

TRBV6-6	TRBD1	TRBJ2-3	NA	TGTGCCGGCTGGACAGGGGGCTTCGCAGATACGCAGTATTTT	CAGWTGGFADTQYF
TRBV7-9	NA	TRBJ1-1	NA	TGTGCCAGCAGCTTATCCCGCCCGAACACTGAAGCTTTCTTT	CASSLSRPNTEAFF
TRBV5-1	NA	TRBJ2-7	NA	TGCGCCAGCAGCTTGAACAGTTGGAACTACGAGCAGTACTTC	CASSLNSWNYEQYF
TRBV28	NA	TRBJ1-2	few	NA	CASSVRAGHPSGNYGYTF
TRBV28	NA	TRBJ1-1	NA	TGTGCCAGCAGTTCCAGGGTAAAGACTGAAGCTTTCTTT	CASSSRVKTEAFF
TRBV28	NA	TRBJ2-2	once	TGTGCCAGCGGGACTCCCCAGGCCCTAAGGGAGCTGTTTTTT	CASGTPQALRELFF
TRBV6-1	TRBD1	TRBJ2-2	once	TGTGCCAGCAGGACAGGGACCGGGGAGCTGTTTTTT	CASRTGTGELFF
TRBV28	NA	TRBJ2-1	once	TGTGCCAGCAGTTGGCAGAGCAATGAGCAGTTCTTC	CASSWQSNEQFF
TRBV29-1	TRBD1	TRBJ2-2	NA	TGCAGCGTTGATGGACAGGGGGTCGATGACACCGGGGAGCTGTTTTTT	CSVDGQGVDDTGELFF
TRBV5-1	TRBD2	TRBJ2-7	NA	TGCGCCAGCAGCTTATCGGGAGGGCCCTACGAGCAGTACTTC	CASSLSGGPYEQYF
TRBV5-6	NA	TRBJ1-2	NA	TGTGCCAGCAGCTCCTTGATGAAAATCAGGGGCTACAACTATGGCTACACCTTC	CASSSLMKIRGYNYGYTF
TRBV6-1	NA	TRBJ2-4	NA	TGTGCCAGCAGTGAAGGAGCTTACAGGGTCTTAGCCAAAAACATTCAGTACTTC	CASSEGAYRVLAKNIQYF
TRBV9	NA	TRBJ2-3	NA	TGTGCCAGCAGTGGCTCGCCGAGGACAGATACGCAGTATTTT	CASSGSPRTDTQYF
TRBV2	NA	TRBJ1-2	few	TGTGCCAGCAGCCCGACGCCGGCCAACTATGGCTACACCTTC	CASSPTPANYGYTF
TRBV7-8	NA	TRBJ2-2	NA	TGTGCCAGCAGCTTAGGCGGAATGAACACCGGGGAGCTGTTTTTT	CASSLGGMNTGELFF
TRBV5-4	NA	TRBJ2-5	NA	TGTGCCAGCAGCCCTGAGGGGGGGATGGAGACCCAGTACTTC	CASSPEGGMETQYF
TRBV18	TRBD2	TRBJ2-4	NA	TGTGCCAGCTCACCACCCGGGGGGGCCAAAAACATTCAGTACTTC	CASSPPGGAKNIQYF
TRBV27	TRBD1	TRBJ1-2	NA	TGTGCCAGCAGTTCTCGACAGGGGGCTCACTATGGCTACACCTTC	CASSSRQGAHYGYTF
TRBV29-1	NA	TRBJ2-5	NA	TGCAGCGTTGAAGATCTCCTGGTACAGACCCAGTACTTC	CSVEDLLVQTQYF
TRBV19	NA	TRBJ2-3	NA	TGTGCCAGTAGTATAGGGCGGAACACAGATACGCAGTATTTT	CASSIGRNTDTQYF
TRBV7-9	NA	TRBJ2-7	NA	TGTGCCAGCCAGACTGCCTCGGGGGAGCAGTACTTC	CASQTASGEQYF
TRBV4-3	NA	TRBJ2-7	NA	TGCGCCAGCAGCCAAGATATTAACTACGAGCAGTACTTC	CASSQDINYEQYF
TRBV7-2	NA	TRBJ2-3	NA	TGTGCCAGCAGCCGGCGGCAGGGGCGTAGCACAGATACGCAGTATTTT	CASSRRQGRSTDTQYF
TRBV27	NA	TRBJ1-1	NA	TGTGCCAGCAGTTTTCCCCCCACGATGGCAGGGAAAGGGAATGAAGCTTTCTTT	CASSFPPTMAGKGNEAFF
TRBV5-1	TRBD2	TRBJ2-5	NA	TGCGCCAGCAGCTCGGGACTAGCGGGAGGGGAGACCCAGTACTTC	CASSSGLAGGETQYF
TRBV18	TRBD1	TRBJ1-2	NA	TGTGCCAGCTCACCCTATCGGACAGGGGACCATGGCTACACCTTC	CASSPYRTGDHGYTF
TRBV5-1	TRBD1	TRBJ2-1	NA	TGCGCCAGCAGCCTGGACAGGGCTAATGAGCAGTTCTTC	CASSLDRANEQFF